A selection of T cell receptor beta chains follows, all from one sample in a study of blood T cell repertoires in COVID-19. TCRdb's table, derived via immunoSEQ multiplex PCR, lists solely in-frame clones and lacks some. This table holds about 46,000 clones, roughly 88% found once. What was sequenced was peripheral blood. Source of these receptors: an elderly woman with COVID-19, enrolled during active disease. Both conserved end residues are part of each CDR3. The D gene is left open where the match is weak. Where a row states a size, it is once, few, many or the class of an expanded clone; other rows omit it.

>TRBD2|once|TRBJ2-1|TRBV27
CASSLSPTSGRGSYNEQFF
TGTGCCAGCAGTTTATCCCCGACTAGCGGGAGGGGCTCCTACAATGAGCAGTTCTTC
>TRBD2|NA|TRBJ2-1|TRBV3-1/TRBV3-2
CASSHRQLRLAGGIEQFF
TGTGCCAGCAGCCATCGACAGCTTAGACTAGCGGGGGGGATTGAGCAGTTCTTC
>TRBD1|NA|TRBJ1-3|TRBV5-1
CASSATGASLSEKSGNTIYF
TGCGCCAGCAGCGCCACAGGGGCGTCCTTGAGTGAGAAATCTGGAAACACCATATATTTT
>NA|NA|TRBJ2-3|TRBV7-9
CASSAMGGNTDTQYF
TGTGCCAGCAGCGCCATGGGCGGGAACACAGATACGCAGTATTTT
>NA|NA|TRBJ1-5|TRBV7-6
CASSSISNQPQHF
TGTGCCAGCAGCTCCATCAGCAATCAGCCCCAGCATTTT
>TRBD1|NA|TRBJ2-1|TRBV9
CASSVGQGRRPSYNEQFF
TGTGCCAGCAGCGTAGGACAGGGCAGGAGGCCATCCTACAATGAGCAGTTCTTC
>NA|NA|TRBJ1-3|TRBV9
CASSVAGGLEAGNTIYF
TGTGCCAGCAGCGTAGCTGGGGGACTCGAGGCTGGAAACACCATATATTTT
>NA|NA|TRBJ1-1|TRBV5-8
CASSSDHLRTEAFF
TGTGCCAGCAGCTCCGACCACCTGCGGACTGAAGCTTTCTTT
>TRBD1|NA|TRBJ2-3|TRBV12-5
CASGLGGQADTQYF
TGTGCTAGTGGACTAGGGGGCCAGGCAGATACGCAGTATTTT
>TRBD1|NA|TRBJ2-3|TRBV2
CASSPQGTDTQYF
TGTGCCAGCAGCCCACAGGGGACAGATACGCAGTATTTT
>NA|NA|TRBJ1-2|TRBV3-1/TRBV3-2
CASSRITTGIYGYTF
TGTGCCAGCAGCCGGATAACTACAGGGATCTATGGCTACACCTTC
>TRBD2|NA|TRBJ2-1|TRBV5-6
CASSLNGRGYNEQFF
TGTGCCAGCAGCTTGAATGGGAGGGGATACAATGAGCAGTTCTTC
>NA|NA|TRBJ1-2|TRBV7-8
CASSLEGRPHGYTF
TGTGCCAGCAGCTTAGAAGGCAGGCCGCATGGCTACACCTTC
>TRBD1|NA|TRBJ2-7|TRBV6-1
CASSESLTGGDEQYF
TGTGCCAGCAGTGAATCTTTGACAGGGGGGGACGAGCAGTACTTC
>TRBD1|NA|TRBJ1-4|TRBV7-9
CASSPTTGSNEKLFF
TGTGCCAGCAGCCCAACGACAGGGAGCAATGAAAAACTGTTTTTT
>TRBD2|NA|TRBJ2-5|TRBV5-4
CASSLAGAGETQYF
TGTGCCAGCAGCTTAGCGGGGGCGGGGGAGACCCAGTACTTC
>NA|NA|TRBJ2-3|TRBV3-1/TRBV3-2
CASSQDPWTGSTDTQYF
TGTGCCAGCAGCCAAGATCCCTGGACGGGGAGCACAGATACGCAGTATTTT
>NA|NA|TRBJ1-5|TRBV6-1
CASSEAQWPDQPQHF
TGTGCCAGCAGTGAAGCGCAGTGGCCAGATCAGCCCCAGCATTTT
>TRBD1|NA|TRBJ1-2|TRBV18
CAGATQTGEGAGYTF
TGTGCCGGCGCCACCCAAACAGGGGAAGGAGCTGGCTACACCTTC
>TRBD1|NA|TRBJ2-3|TRBV3-1/TRBV3-2
CASSHAEGRDRTTDTQYF
TGTGCCAGCAGCCATGCTGAGGGCCGGGACAGAACCACAGATACGCAGTATTTT
>TRBD2|NA|TRBJ2-7|TRBV29-1
CSVAGTSGKQSYEQYF
TGCAGCGTAGCCGGGACTAGCGGGAAACAATCCTACGAGCAGTACTTC
>TRBD2|NA|TRBJ2-5|TRBV7-2
CASSRGDASQETQYF
TGTGCCAGCAGCCGGGGGGATGCCTCCCAAGAGACCCAGTACTTC
>NA|NA|TRBJ1-1|TRBV12-3/TRBV12-4
CASTTDWGGEAFF
TGTGCCAGCACTACGGACTGGGGAGGGGAAGCTTTCTTT
>TRBD2|NA|TRBJ2-7|TRBV7-2
CASTDPLAGVSYEQYF
TGTGCCAGCACCGACCCTCTAGCGGGGGTCAGCTACGAGCAGTACTTC
>NA|NA|TRBJ1-1|TRBV6-5
CASSYTPGHPNTEAFF
TGTGCCAGCAGTTACACACCGGGACACCCTAACACTGAAGCTTTCTTT
>TRBD1|NA|TRBJ2-3|TRBV27
CASSLVVPGGTQYF
TGTGCCAGCAGTTTAGTGGTCCCAGGGGGTACGCAGTATTTT
>TRBD2|NA|TRBJ2-3|TRBV19
CATTTRDMREGGDTQYF
TGTGCCACGACGACCAGGGACATGCGGGAGGGTGGAGATACGCAGTATTTT
>NA|NA|TRBJ2-1|TRBV7-2
CASSLGSPNEQFF
TGTGCCAGCAGCTTGGGCAGCCCCAATGAGCAGTTCTTC
>NA|once|TRBJ1-5|TRBV15
CATSTTGYGSNQPQHF
TGTGCCACCAGCACCACAGGGTATGGAAGCAATCAGCCCCAGCATTTT
>NA|NA|TRBJ1-2|TRBV19
CASSTREIYGYTF
TGTGCCAGTAGTACGAGGGAAATCTATGGCTACACCTTC
>NA|NA|TRBJ2-7|TRBV27
CASRNRPSSDEQYF
TGTGCCAGCAGGAACAGACCCTCCTCGGACGAGCAGTACTTC
>TRBD2|NA|TRBJ2-2|TRBV24-1
CATSEQGLTSVDTGELFF
TGTGCCACCAGCGAGCAAGGTTTGACTAGCGTAGACACCGGGGAGCTGTTTTTT
>NA|NA|TRBJ1-2|TRBV6-2/TRBV6-3
CASSFRAGSKGYTF
TGTGCCAGCAGCTTCAGGGCCGGGTCAAAGGGCTACACCTTC
>TRBD1|NA|TRBJ1-6|TRBV5-1
CASSPRRDRDNSPLHF
TGCGCCAGCAGCCCACGGAGGGACAGGGATAATTCACCCCTCCACTTT
>NA|NA|TRBJ1-1|TRBV19
CASSIGGGATEAFF
TGTGCCAGTAGTATAGGAGGGGGGGCCACTGAAGCTTTCTTT
>NA|few|TRBJ2-1|TRBV6-2/TRBV6-3
CASSRRPGGDEQFF
TGTGCCAGCAGTCGACGACCCGGGGGTGATGAGCAGTTCTTC
>TRBD1|NA|TRBJ2-7|TRBV11-1
CASSSSTGGSYEQYF
TGTGCCAGCAGCTCCTCGACAGGGGGTAGCTACGAGCAGTACTTC
>NA|NA|TRBJ2-1|TRBV2
CATETQRAGNNEQFF
TGTGCCACCGAGACCCAAAGAGCGGGTAACAATGAGCAGTTCTTC
>NA|NA|TRBJ2-7|TRBV6-5
CASRRSGVLGEQYF
TGTGCCAGTAGACGTTCGGGAGTTTTGGGCGAGCAGTACTTC
>TRBD2|NA|TRBJ2-1|TRBV7-9
CASSSNRLASYNEQFF
TGTGCCAGCAGCTCAAATAGACTAGCGTCCTACAATGAGCAGTTCTTC
>NA|NA|TRBJ1-5|TRBV4-1
CASSQTGSYSNQPQHF
TGCGCCAGCAGCCAAACAGGGAGCTATAGCAATCAGCCCCAGCATTTT
>NA|NA|TRBJ2-7|TRBV20-1
CSASRSYEQYF
TGCAGTGCCTCCAGATCCTACGAGCAGTACTTC
>TRBD1|few|TRBJ1-5|TRBV28
CASKTGHQPQHF
TGTGCCAGCAAGACAGGGCATCAGCCCCAGCATTTT